This T cell receptor (beta chain) was documented in a study of OX40 agonist ivuxolimab in advanced cancers. Study findings and constraints: Both blood CD4+ and CD8+ T cells showed clonal growth by week 6 at 0.1 to 3.0 mg/kg.

As concerns this clone: Its antigen is undetermined.

Profiling relied on immunoSEQ multiplex PCR, and the TCRdb table lists in-frame clones only, not all of them. The sample records more than 9,000 clones, 86% being singletons. Peripheral blood came from all dose cohorts at three timepoints. The length of the CDR3 is 15 residues. Germline V CDR1 and CDR2: LGHNT, FRNRAP. Trimming stripped 0 bases from V and 1 base from J, with 7 bases between. This TCR was sampled from an adult with an advanced solid tumor such as melanoma, head and neck, liver or kidney cancer. The rearrangement uses TRBV12-5 and TRBJ1-5; D call uncertain. The material was CD4+ or CD8+ T cells sorted from blood, obtained in a trial of the OX40 agonist ivuxolimab. The CDR3 region is CASGLVSLSNQPQHF. The CDR3 DNA reads TGTGCTAGTGGTTTGGTCTCCCTCAGCAATCAGCCCCAGCATTTT.